The present T cell receptor beta chain was sequenced within a study of blood T cell repertoires in COVID-19. Study summary: PBMCs, B-cell-depleted T cells, or T cells were the source of the cDNA or gDNA that made up the material.

V gave up 0 bases and J gave up 1 base; unmatched junction bases: 7. CDR1 SGDLS and CDR2 YYNGEE come from the germline V gene. The CDR3 totals 18 residues. In the source study's methods: The assay estimated nucleated cells by amplifying reference gene primers. TCRdb keeps only in-frame clones here, not all; method: immunoSEQ multiplex PCR. V, J and clone size are taken as reported in that table, and D and trimming were inferred from the DNA itself. The sample has 200,000 to 250,000 clones; around 80% are singletons. The TCR sequence derives from a man aged 55-75 years who had recovered from COVID-19. What was sequenced was PBMCs or T cells enriched from blood (not recorded which). V gene TRBV9 combines with J gene TRBJ2-1; TRBD2 aligns across 10 bases. The CDR3 region is CASSVDLAGARSYNEQFF. In DNA form, the CDR3 reads TGTGCCAGCAGCGTAGATCTAGCGGGGGCTAGGTCCTACAATGAGCAGTTCTTC. The variable domain in full, with the rest retrieved from reference TRBV9 and TRBJ2-1, is DSGVTQTPKHLITATGQRVTLRCSPRSGDLSVYWYQQSLDQGLQFLIQYYNGEERAKGNILERFSAQQFPDLHSELNLSSLELGDSALYFCASSVDLAGARSYNEQFFGPGTRLTVL.